The 17 T cell receptor beta chains presented below share a single source sample, sequenced in a study of STAT5B mutations in CD4+ large granular lymphocyte leukemia. Repertoires were generated with immunoSEQ multiplex PCR, while TCRdb's copy carries only in-frame clones and drops some. This repertoire shows 30,000 to 35,000 clones, about 90% found once; its top ten account for less than 4%. Sequences were obtained from CD4+ T cells from blood buffy coats. Receptor source: a human donor in good health.

This clone was observed a few times. The chain uses TRBV7-9 and TRBJ2-7, with a tentative D call TRBD1 (6 bases). Germline CDR1 is SEHNR and CDR2 is FQNEAQ (reference sequence). This CDR3 spans 13 amino acids. Trimming removed 2 bases from V and 7 bases from J, with 12 bases in between. The CDR3 is CASSLLGALEQYF. The CDR3 nucleotides are TGTGCCAGCAGCTTATTGGGGGCCCTGGAGCAGTACTTC.

V is TRBV2 and J is TRBJ1-2; D unresolved. Between the trimmed V and J ends, which lost 1 base and 10 bases, there was a span of 13 bases. The CDR3 extends over 13 amino acids. In germline, CDR1 is SNHLY, CDR2 FYNNEI. CDR3 sequence reads: CASSEVLGSPYTF. CDR3 DNA sequence: TGTGCCAGCAGTGAAGTCTTGGGTTCTCCCTACACCTTC.

The CDR3 coding sequence is TGTGCCAGCAGTGTGGACAGGAACACTGAAGCTTTCTTT. This sequence encodes CASSVDRNTEAFF. This sequence joins TRBV6-1 and TRBJ1-1; D possibly corresponds to TRBD1 (6 bases). This CDR3 has 13 residues. The germline V gene has CDR1 MNHNS and CDR2 SASEGT. The V and J ends lost 4 bases and 1 base respectively, with 7 bases between them.

This chain uses TRBV7-2 with TRBJ2-7; D is unresolved. V lost 5 bases and J 5 bases, leaving 10 bases between the germline ends. Germline V lookup: CDR1 SGHTA, CDR2 FQGNSA. The CDR3 totals 12 residues. CDR3 amino acids: CASSLWGNEQYF. The CDR3 DNA sequence: TGTGCCAGCAGCCTATGGGGTAACGAGCAGTACTTC.

V is TRBV11-2 and J is TRBJ2-2, with TRBD2 identical over 7 bases. The CDR3 runs to 14 residues. CDR1 and CDR2 (germline): SGHAT, FQNNGV. Unmatched junction bases numbered 2, after V lost 4 bases and J lost 3 bases. The CDR3 is CASSSAGDTGELFF. CDR3 in DNA: TGTGCCAGCAGCTCGGCGGGAGACACCGGGGAGCTGTTTTTT.

V is TRBV29-1 and J is TRBJ2-7; the match to TRBD1 covers 9 bases. CDR1 and CDR2 from the germline V gene are SQVTM and ANQGSEA. The trim removed 4 bases at V and 3 bases at J, leaving 10 bases unmatched. The length of the CDR3 is 15 residues. CDR3 protein: CSVALPGQGVYEQYF. The CDR3 DNA follows: TGCAGCGTTGCCCTTCCGGGACAGGGCGTCTACGAGCAGTACTTC.

This clone was counted only a few times. The chain is built from TRBV2 and TRBJ1-4; D not resolved. This CDR3 comprises 10 residues. Germline V gene data show CDR1 as SNHLY and CDR2 as FYNNEI. V was pared by 8 bases and J by 5 bases, with 3 bases between. This chain's CDR3 is CASWNEKLFF. Here the CDR3 DNA reads TGTGCCAGCTGGAATGAAAAACTGTTTTTT.

The V and J genes are TRBV28 and TRBJ2-7; D remains ambiguous. The V and J ends lost 1 base and 2 bases respectively, with 6 bases between them. The CDR3 contains 13 residues. Germline-derived CDR1 and CDR2 are MDHEN and SYDVKM. In DNA, the CDR3 is TGTGCCAGCAGTTTATCACAGCCCTACGAGCAGTACTTC. This sequence encodes CASSLSQPYEQYF.

This clone was seen once. The V gene is TRBV5-1, the J gene TRBJ2-7; no reliable D call. The length of the CDR3 is 11 residues. The V gene's germline CDR1 is SGHRS and CDR2 YFSETQ. V lost 0 bases and J lost 5, with 3 bases in between. The CDR3 sequence is CASSLEHEQYF. The CDR3 nucleotides read TGCGCCAGCAGCTTGGAACACGAGCAGTACTTC.

The chain combines TRBV2 with TRBJ2-5, with 7 bases that match TRBD2. The CDR3 has 13 residues. Germline V gene sequence: CDR1 SNHLY, CDR2 FYNNEI. The V segment lost 6 bases and the J segment 4 bases; nucleotides outside the gene matches: 5. CDR3 coding DNA: TGTGCCAGCAGGGACACTAGCGTAGAGACCCAGTACTTC. Translation gives CASRDTSVETQYF.

The V call is TRBV7-2, the J call TRBJ1-4; D not certain. Per germline, CDR1 SGHTA and CDR2 FQGNSA. Trimming stripped 1 base from V and 13 bases from J, with 10 bases between. The CDR3 contains 12 residues. The CDR3 region is CASSLDASLLFF. DNA for the CDR3: TGTGCCAGCAGCTTAGATGCCAGCTTACTGTTTTTT.

This rearrangement joins TRBV7-8 to TRBJ1-1, with TRBD1 identical over 7 bases. With V trimmed by 2 bases and J by 11 bases, 8 bases remained unmatched. Germline CDR1 is SGHVS and CDR2 is FQNEAQ. This CDR3 comprises 13 residues. The CDR3 sequence is CASSLRFGQAAFF. The CDR3 DNA reads as TGTGCCAGCAGCTTAAGATTTGGACAGGCGGCTTTCTTT.

J is TRBJ2-5 and V is TRBV7-8; 8 bases are a match to TRBD2. This CDR3 is 18 amino acids long. Germline lookup yields CDR1 SGHVS and CDR2 FQNEAQ. The ends lost 1 base at V and 0 bases at J; junction bases unmatched: 10. The CDR3 spells CASSLGLVAGGNQETQYF. The CDR3 DNA sequence: TGTGCCAGCAGCTTAGGTTTGGTCGCGGGAGGCAACCAAGAGACCCAGTACTTC.

V is TRBV28 and J is TRBJ1-4, with a possible D match to TRBD1 (5 bases). Germline assignment: CDR1 MDHEN and CDR2 SYDVKM. Trimming took 4 bases from V and 0 from J, leaving 6 bases between them. CDR3 length: 14 residues. The CDR3 sequence: CASSSGSTNEKLFF. For the CDR3, the DNA is TGTGCCAGCAGTTCAGGGTCAACTAATGAAAAACTGTTTTTT.

This chain joins TRBV19 and TRBJ1-1, with D possibly being TRBD1 (6 bases). Germline V gene lookup returns CDR1 LNHDA and CDR2 SQIVND (reference sequence). The CDR3 extends over 14 amino acids. The V end lost 3 bases, the J end lost 1 base, and 9 bases lay between the germline ends. The CDR3, as DNA: TGTGCCAGTAGTATCTACAGGGAGAACACTGAAGCTTTCTTT. Residues: CASSIYRENTEAFF.

This rearrangement joins TRBV6-1 to TRBJ2-1; D is possibly TRBD2 (6 bases). Trimming cost V 1 base and J 2 bases, with 15 bases left between them. Germline V gives CDR1 MNHNS, CDR2 SASEGT. The CDR3 extends over 17 amino acids. CDR3 loop: CASSEEVDYFAYNEQFF. The CDR3 DNA reads as TGTGCCAGCAGTGAAGAGGTGGACTACTTTGCCTACAATGAGCAGTTCTTC.

J is TRBJ1-2 and V is TRBV2, with D unclear. Germline V CDR1 and CDR2: SNHLY, FYNNEI. The length of the CDR3 is 14 residues. Trimming left V 6 bases short and J 4 bases short, with 15 bases between. CDR3 region: CASSERLKGYGYTF. Here the CDR3 DNA reads TGTGCCAGCAGCGAGAGACTGAAAGGCTATGGCTACACCTTC.